This entry lists 25 T cell receptor beta chains sequenced from one sample in a study of T cells in Graves' hyperthyroidism and ophthalmopathy. The source material, RNA transcripts, was used to amplify TCR beta CDR3 regions. The HTBI set primed first-round TCR CDR3 RT-PCR. TCRdb called the multiplex PCR reads again in MiXCR, with one record for every CDR3 protein. The sample includes nearly 250,000 distinct CDR3 sequences, 16% seen only once; the top ten take around 30%. What was sequenced was blood. Source of these receptors: a woman younger than 35 with Graves' ophthalmopathy.

Many counts were recorded for this clonotype. The chain employs TRBV12-5 and TRBJ2-3; D might be TRBD2 (7 bases). Trimming cost V 3 bases and J 1 base, with 14 bases left between them. Germline CDR1 and CDR2: LGHNT and FRNRAP. CDR3 size: 16 residues. The DNA of the CDR3 is TGTGCTAGTGGTTTAGAACGGGGGGCCCGCACAGATACGCAGTATTTT. This codes for CASGLERGARTDTQYF.

This clonotype has more than one count but fewer than ten. The genes are TRBV28 and TRBJ1-3, with 12 bases identical to TRBD1. V lost 3 bases, J lost 0 bases, and 6 bases stayed unmatched. CDR1 MDHEN and CDR2 SYDVKM come from the germline V gene. The CDR3 totals 18 residues. The CDR3 region is CASSFGGQGANSGNTIYF. The CDR3 DNA follows: TGTGCCAGCAGTTTTGGGGGACAGGGGGCTAACTCTGGAAACACCATATATTTT.

Ten or more counts support this clonotype. The chain is built from TRBV27 and TRBJ2-1; 8 bases fit TRBD2. The germline V gene encodes CDR1 MNHEY and CDR2 SMNVEV (reference sequence). The CDR3 covers 20 residues. The trim removed 3 bases at V and 0 bases at J, leaving 16 bases unmatched. Written as DNA, the CDR3 is TGTGCCAGCAGTTTCAAGGGGTCCCATACACTAGCGGTCTCCTACAATGAGCAGTTCTTC. Translated, it gives CASSFKGSHTLAVSYNEQFF.

This clonotype was seen a handful of times. This sequence joins TRBV4-2 and TRBJ1-1, with 7 nucleotides matching TRBD1. Germline V gene lookup returns CDR1 LGHNA and CDR2 YNFKEQ. V trimming: 7 bases; J trimming: 3 bases; junction bases outside the gene matches: 5. This CDR3 contains 13 residues. CDR3 DNA: TGTGCCAGCAACCGGGACAGCTACACTGAAGCTTTCTTT. Its protein product is CASNRDSYTEAFF.

As concerns this clonotype: The conserved final phenylalanine or tryptophan is absent from the CDR3, which likely points to a read error. V is TRBV5-1 and J is TRBJ2-3; 11 bases map to TRBD2. The CDR3 covers 15 residues. Germline V CDR1 and CDR2: SGHRS, YFSETQ. V lost 4 bases and J lost 2; bases outside the gene matches: 3. The CDR3 is CASSDSGRATDTQYL. CDR3 DNA sequence: TGCGCCAGCAGCGATAGCGGGAGGGCCACAGATACGCAGTATCTT.

This rearrangement joins TRBV9 to TRBJ2-5; 9 bases agree with TRBD2. The germline gives CDR1 SGDLS, CDR2 YYNGEE. V gave up 4 bases and J gave up 4 bases; unmatched junction bases: 14. CDR3 length equals 17 residues. As DNA, the CDR3 is TGTGCCAGCAGCCAAGAGGCGGGAGGGCCTGTGGGAGAGACCCAGTACTTC. Residues: CASSQEAGGPVGETQYF.

This clonotype was detected ten times or more. This chain uses TRBV27 with TRBJ2-1; tentative D call: TRBD2 (6 bases). The CDR3 covers 16 residues. Trimming removed 4 bases from V and 8 bases from J, with 21 bases in between. CDR1 is MNHEY and CDR2 is SMNVEV in the germline V gene (reference sequence). CDR3 nucleotides: TGTGCCAGCAGTTCGATAGCGGAGATTTTAAGGGATGAGCAGTTCTTC. It encodes CASSSIAEILRDEQFF.

This clonotype was found many times. Here the CDR3 DNA reads TGCAGCGCCCGACAGGGGGATTGGGCTAACTATGGCTACACCTTC. Translated, it gives CSARQGDWANYGYTF. J is TRBJ1-2 and V is TRBV29-1; 9 bases align to TRBD1. This CDR3 region has 15 residues. Per the germline V gene, CDR1 is SQVTM and CDR2 is ANQGSEA. Unmatched junction bases numbered 9, after V lost 7 bases and J lost 0 bases.

This clonotype came up many times. CDR3 sequence (DNA): TGTGCCAGCAGCTTGTGGAACACTGAAGCTTTCTTT. Encoded protein: CASSLWNTEAFF. The gene calls are TRBV5-6 and TRBJ1-1; the D is unclear. Trimming removed 1 base at V and 1 base at J, with 2 bases between. The length of the CDR3 is 12 residues. Germline-derived CDR1 and CDR2 are SGHDT and YYEEEE.

This clonotype has at least ten counts. J is TRBJ1-5 and V is TRBV6-1; TRBD1 agrees at 11 bases. There are 14 residues in the CDR3. The V and J ends lost 8 bases and 4 bases, in that order; junction bases with no gene match: 4. Germline CDR1 is MNHNS and CDR2 is SASEGT. CDR3 in amino acids: CASGQGAGNQPQHF. CDR3 DNA: TGTGCCAGCGGACAGGGGGCAGGGAATCAGCCCCAGCATTTT.

About this clonotype itself: The junction departs from the called germline gene at one end, perhaps through a read error. The V and J genes are TRBV5-1 and TRBJ2-3; maybe TRBD2 (6 bases). Germline V gene lookup returns CDR1 SGHRS and CDR2 YFSETQ. The CDR3 runs 14 residues. The CDR3 loop is CASSHRDSSDTQYF. The DNA of the CDR3 is TGTGCCAGCAGCCATCGGGACTCGTCAGATACGCAGTATTTT.

This clonotype occurred a few times. The rearrangement joins TRBV16 to TRBJ1-6, with 8 bases identical to TRBD1. J lost 6 bases, V lost 4 bases, and 5 bases had no gene match. The CDR3 has 15 residues. Looked up from germline, CDR1 is KGHSY and CDR2 is FQNENV. CDR3 loop: CASSPVTGGNSPLHF. CDR3 nucleotide sequence: TGTGCCAGCAGCCCTGTAACAGGGGGTAATTCACCCCTCCACTTT. The variable domain in full, with the rest retrieved from reference TRBV16 and TRBJ1-6, is GEEVAQTPKHLVRGEGQKAKLYCAPIKGHSYVFWYQQVLKNEFKFLISFQNENVFDETGMPKERFSAKCLPNSPCSLEIQATKLEDSAVYFCASSPVTGGNSPLHFGNGTRLTVT.

This clonotype was detected many times. This chain connects TRBV2 to TRBJ1-1; D unresolved. Germline CDR1 is SNHLY and CDR2 is FYNNEI. Trimming left V 1 base short and J 1 base short, with 13 bases between. The CDR3 contains 16 residues. CDR3 residues: CASSEVGPPQNTEAFF. CDR3 bases: TGTGCCAGCAGTGAAGTGGGTCCACCCCAGAACACTGAAGCTTTCTTT.

The rearrangement joins TRBV2 to TRBJ2-3, with 11 nucleotides matching TRBD2. Trimming at V came to 2 bases and at J to 7 bases, leaving 8 bases not matched to a gene. Germline values: CDR1 SNHLY, CDR2 FYNNEI. There are 16 residues in the CDR3. The CDR3 nucleotides are TGTGCCAGCAGTGAATTGGGACTAGCGGCGCATTATACGCAGTATTTT. It encodes CASSELGLAAHYTQYF. Full variable domain (missing parts from reference TRBV2 and TRBJ2-3): EPEVTQTPSHQVTQMGQEVILRCVPISNHLYFYWYRQILGQKVEFLVSFYNNEISEKSEIFDDQFSVERPDGSNFTLKIRSTKLEDSAMYFCASSELGLAAHYTQYFGPGTRLTVL.

This sequence joins TRBV7-2 and TRBJ2-7; 7 bases agree with TRBD2. V shed 1 base, J shed 3 bases, and the junction held 6 bases outside the gene matches. Germline values: CDR1 SGHTA, CDR2 FQGNSA. The CDR3 runs 15 residues. The DNA of the CDR3 is TGTGCCAGCAGCTTAGTGGGCGGGAGAAGCTACGAGCAGTACTTC. Translation gives CASSLVGGRSYEQYF.

Note on this clonotype: One base away lies a much larger clone, so this may be a sequencing read error. This sequence joins TRBV10-1 and TRBJ2-7; TRBD1 or TRBD2 may be the D gene (7 bases each). Germline V gene lookup returns CDR1 WNHNN and CDR2 SYGVQD (reference sequence). The length of the CDR3 is 11 residues. The DNA of the CDR3 is TGTGCCAGCAGGGGGGGGGACGAGCAGTACTTC. This codes for CASRGGDEQYF.

This clonotype showed up many times. The chain joins TRBV28 to TRBJ1-2; 7 bases match TRBD1. V lost 5 bases and J lost 2; bases outside the gene matches: 2. Per germline, CDR1 MDHEN and CDR2 SYDVKM. This CDR3 contains 13 residues. The CDR3 sequence: CASSNRGNYGYTF. The CDR3 region has the DNA TGTGCCAGCAGTAACAGGGGAAACTATGGCTACACCTTC.

This clonotype was seen only a few times. The chain joins TRBV2 to TRBJ2-1, with D perhaps TRBD1 or TRBD2 (7 bases each). Between the trimmed V and J ends, which lost 4 bases and 10 bases, there was a span of 23 bases. CDR3 length: 16 residues. Germline V gene lookup returns CDR1 SNHLY and CDR2 FYNNEI. The CDR3, as DNA: TGTGCCAGCAGTGCCCAATCAGGGGGGGGGGGTAAGGAGCAGTTCTTC. Its translation is CASSAQSGGGGKEQFF.

J is TRBJ1-1 and V is TRBV5-1, with D possibly being TRBD1 (6 bases). The CDR3 loop spans 12 amino acids. V was pared by 2 bases and J by 10 bases, with 12 bases between. Germline V gives CDR1 SGHRS, CDR2 YFSETQ. CDR3 in amino acids: CASSLGGLAAFF. DNA of the CDR3: TGCGCCAGCAGCTTAGGGGGATTAGCAGCTTTCTTT.

The chain carries TRBV5-1 and TRBJ2-5; D tentatively reads TRBD1 or TRBD2 (5 bases each). CDR1 is SGHRS, CDR2 YFSETQ, per germline. Trimming left V 0 bases short and J 7 bases short, with 19 bases between. This CDR3 region has 16 residues. The CDR3 region is CASSLERSHGTRTQYF. The CDR3 DNA is TGCGCCAGCAGCTTGGAACGGTCCCATGGGACGCGGACCCAGTACTTC.

This clonotype was seen more than once but under ten times. The rearrangement joins TRBV6-4 to TRBJ2-3; 8 nucleotides agree with TRBD1. The CDR3 is 15 residues long. J lost 1 base, V lost 0 bases, and 0 bases had no gene match. Per germline, CDR1 MRHNA and CDR2 SNTAGT. The CDR3, as DNA: TGTGCCAGCAGTGACTCGGGACAGGGCACAGATACGCAGTATTTT. It encodes CASSDSGQGTDTQYF.

The chain carries TRBV6-2 or TRBV6-3 and TRBJ2-3; 11 nucleotides match TRBD2. The junction had 6 bases not matched to a gene; V was cut back by 5 bases and J by 8 bases. The germline gives CDR1 MNHEY, CDR2 SVGEGT. The CDR3 loop spans 14 amino acids. CDR3 sequence reads: CASSALAGAGTQYF. Written as DNA, the CDR3 is TGTGCCAGCAGTGCACTAGCGGGGGCAGGTACGCAGTATTTT.

There are many counts of this clonotype. The chain has TRBV30 and TRBJ2-2; D uncertain. The CDR3 length is 13 residues. CDR1 is GTSNPN and CDR2 is SVGIG in the germline V gene (reference sequence). The V end lost 2 bases, the J end lost 5 bases, and 9 bases lay between the germline ends. The CDR3 loop is CAWSTRFTGELFF. The CDR3 DNA reads as TGTGCCTGGAGTACTCGCTTTACCGGGGAGCTGTTTTTT.

This chain links TRBV28 with TRBJ2-1; 9 nucleotides agree with TRBD1. CDR1 is MDHEN and CDR2 is SYDVKM in the germline V gene. Trimming cost V 6 bases and J 0 bases; bases outside gene matches: 9. This CDR3 is built from 17 residues. DNA for the CDR3: TGTGCCAGCAGCATTGAAGGGACAGGGAGCTCCTACAATGAGCAGTTCTTC. Protein product: CASSIEGTGSSYNEQFF.

This clonotype was picked up a small number of times. The chain links TRBV20-1 to TRBJ2-1; TRBD1 agrees at 8 bases. Germline loops: CDR1 DFQATT, CDR2 SNEGSKA (reference sequence). The junction had 7 bases not matched to a gene; V was cut back by 0 bases and J by 3 bases. This CDR3 has 16 residues. Here the CDR3 reads CSARDLGQAYYNEQFF. CDR3 bases: TGCAGTGCTAGAGATCTGGGACAGGCTTACTACAATGAGCAGTTCTTC.